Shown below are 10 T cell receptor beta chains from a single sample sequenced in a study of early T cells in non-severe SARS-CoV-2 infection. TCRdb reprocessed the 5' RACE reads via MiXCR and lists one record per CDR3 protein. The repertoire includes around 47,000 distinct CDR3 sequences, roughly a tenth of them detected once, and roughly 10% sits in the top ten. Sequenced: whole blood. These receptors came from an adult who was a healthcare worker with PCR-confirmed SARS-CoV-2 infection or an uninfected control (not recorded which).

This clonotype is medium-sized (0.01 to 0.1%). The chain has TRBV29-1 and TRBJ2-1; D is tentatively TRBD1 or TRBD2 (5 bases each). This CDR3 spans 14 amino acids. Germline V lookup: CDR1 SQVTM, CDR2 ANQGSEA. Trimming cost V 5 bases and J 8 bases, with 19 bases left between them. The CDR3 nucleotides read TGCAGCGTTAAACCCTCCTTAGGGACGGATGAGCAGTTCTTC. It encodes CSVKPSLGTDEQFF.

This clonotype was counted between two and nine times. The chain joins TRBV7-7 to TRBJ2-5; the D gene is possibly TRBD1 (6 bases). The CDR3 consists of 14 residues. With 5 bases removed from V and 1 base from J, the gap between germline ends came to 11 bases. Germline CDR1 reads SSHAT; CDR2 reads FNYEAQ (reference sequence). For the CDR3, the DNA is TGTGCCAGCAGCCCCCAGACAGGCCAAGAGACCCAGTACTTC. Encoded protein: CASSPQTGQETQYF.

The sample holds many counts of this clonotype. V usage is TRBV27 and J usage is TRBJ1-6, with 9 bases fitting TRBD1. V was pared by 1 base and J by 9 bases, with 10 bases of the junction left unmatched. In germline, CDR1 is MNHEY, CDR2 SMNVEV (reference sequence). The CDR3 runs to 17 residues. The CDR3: CASSLFEPGQGGSPLHF. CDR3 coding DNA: TGTGCCAGCAGTTTATTCGAGCCGGGACAGGGAGGTTCACCCCTCCACTTT.

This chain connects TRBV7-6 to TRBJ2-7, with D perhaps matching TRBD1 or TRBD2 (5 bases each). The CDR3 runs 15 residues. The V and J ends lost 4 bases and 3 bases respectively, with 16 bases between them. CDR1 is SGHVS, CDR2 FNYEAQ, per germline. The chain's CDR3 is CASSSGAGRGYEQYF. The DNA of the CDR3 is TGTGCCAGCAGCTCCGGGGCAGGGAGAGGCTACGAGCAGTACTTC.

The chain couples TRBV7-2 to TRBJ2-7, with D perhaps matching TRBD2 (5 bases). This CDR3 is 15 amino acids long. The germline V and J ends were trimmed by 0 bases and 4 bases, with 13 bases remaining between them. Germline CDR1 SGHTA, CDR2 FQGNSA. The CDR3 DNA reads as TGTGCCAGCAGCTTAGCGTCGGCTAGCCTATACGAGCAGTACTTC. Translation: CASSLASASLYEQYF.

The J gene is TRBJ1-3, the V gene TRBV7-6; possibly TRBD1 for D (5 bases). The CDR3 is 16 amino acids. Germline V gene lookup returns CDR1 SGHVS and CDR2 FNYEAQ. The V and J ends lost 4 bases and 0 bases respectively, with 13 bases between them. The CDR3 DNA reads TGTGCCAGCAGCTCGGGGACCCGTACCTCTGGAAACACCATATATTTT. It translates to CASSSGTRTSGNTIYF.

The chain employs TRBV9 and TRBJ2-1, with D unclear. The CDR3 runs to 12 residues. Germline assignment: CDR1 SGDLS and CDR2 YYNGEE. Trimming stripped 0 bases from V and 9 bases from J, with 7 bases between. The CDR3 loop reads CASSVVSGEQFF. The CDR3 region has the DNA TGTGCCAGCAGCGTAGTGTCGGGTGAGCAGTTCTTC.

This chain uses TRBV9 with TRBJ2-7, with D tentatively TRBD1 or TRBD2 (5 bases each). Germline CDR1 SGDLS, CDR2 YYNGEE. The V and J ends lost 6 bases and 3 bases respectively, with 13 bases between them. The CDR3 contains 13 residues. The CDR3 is CASNLGAGYEQYF. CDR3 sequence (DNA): TGTGCCAGCAACCTTGGGGCGGGCTACGAGCAGTACTTC.

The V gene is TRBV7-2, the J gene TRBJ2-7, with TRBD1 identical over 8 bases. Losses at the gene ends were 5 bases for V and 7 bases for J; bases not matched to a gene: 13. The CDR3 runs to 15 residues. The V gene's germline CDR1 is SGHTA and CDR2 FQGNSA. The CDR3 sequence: CASSIRTGLRVEQYF. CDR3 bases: TGTGCCAGCAGCATACGGACAGGGCTGAGGGTGGAGCAGTACTTC.

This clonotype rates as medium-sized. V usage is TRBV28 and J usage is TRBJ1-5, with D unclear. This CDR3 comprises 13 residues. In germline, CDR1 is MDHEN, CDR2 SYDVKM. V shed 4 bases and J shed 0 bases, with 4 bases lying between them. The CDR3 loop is CASSSDSNQPQHF. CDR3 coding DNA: TGTGCCAGCAGTTCTGATAGCAATCAGCCCCAGCATTTT.